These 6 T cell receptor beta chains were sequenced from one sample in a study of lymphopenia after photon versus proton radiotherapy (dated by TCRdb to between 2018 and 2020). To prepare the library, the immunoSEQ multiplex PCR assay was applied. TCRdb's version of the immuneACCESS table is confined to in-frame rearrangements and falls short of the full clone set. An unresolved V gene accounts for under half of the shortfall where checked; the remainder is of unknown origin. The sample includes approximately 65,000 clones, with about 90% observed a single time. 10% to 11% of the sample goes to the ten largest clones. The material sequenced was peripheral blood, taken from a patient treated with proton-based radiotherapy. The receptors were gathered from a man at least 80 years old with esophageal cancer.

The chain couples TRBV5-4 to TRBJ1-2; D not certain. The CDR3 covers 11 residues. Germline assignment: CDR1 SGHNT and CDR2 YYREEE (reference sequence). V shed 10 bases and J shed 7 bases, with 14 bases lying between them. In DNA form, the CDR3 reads TGTGCCTCGTCCGGATCGGGTGGCTACACCTTC. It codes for CASSGSGGYTF.

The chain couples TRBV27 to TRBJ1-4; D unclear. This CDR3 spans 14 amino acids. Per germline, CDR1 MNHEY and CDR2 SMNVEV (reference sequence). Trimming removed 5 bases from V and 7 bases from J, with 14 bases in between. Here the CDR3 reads CASSKWTAPEKLFF. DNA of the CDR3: TGTGCCAGCAGTAAGTGGACCGCTCCTGAAAAACTGTTTTTT.

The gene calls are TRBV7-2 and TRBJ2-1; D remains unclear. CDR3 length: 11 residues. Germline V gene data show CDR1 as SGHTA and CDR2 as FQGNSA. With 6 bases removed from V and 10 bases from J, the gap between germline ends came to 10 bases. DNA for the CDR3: TGTGCCAGCAGGTTGGACGGGGAGCAGTTCTTC. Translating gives CASRLDGEQFF.

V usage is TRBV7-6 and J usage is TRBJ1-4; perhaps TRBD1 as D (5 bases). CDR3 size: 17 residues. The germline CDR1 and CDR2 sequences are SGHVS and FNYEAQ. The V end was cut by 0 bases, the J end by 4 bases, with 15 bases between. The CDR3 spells CASSLAPLRAYNEKLFF. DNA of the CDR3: TGTGCCAGCAGCTTAGCCCCCCTCAGGGCCTATAATGAAAAACTGTTTTTT.

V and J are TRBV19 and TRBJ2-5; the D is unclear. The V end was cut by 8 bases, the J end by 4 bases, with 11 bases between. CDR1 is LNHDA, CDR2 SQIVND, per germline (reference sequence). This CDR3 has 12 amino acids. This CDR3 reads CASGRAGETQYF. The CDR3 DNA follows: TGTGCCAGTGGGCGAGCAGGAGAGACCCAGTACTTC.

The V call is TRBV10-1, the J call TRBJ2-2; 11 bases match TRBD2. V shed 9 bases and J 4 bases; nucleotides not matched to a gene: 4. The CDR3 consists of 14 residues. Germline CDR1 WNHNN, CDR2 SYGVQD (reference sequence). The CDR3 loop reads CARGLAGGTGELFF. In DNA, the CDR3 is TGCGCCAGAGGGCTAGCGGGGGGCACCGGGGAGCTGTTTTTT.